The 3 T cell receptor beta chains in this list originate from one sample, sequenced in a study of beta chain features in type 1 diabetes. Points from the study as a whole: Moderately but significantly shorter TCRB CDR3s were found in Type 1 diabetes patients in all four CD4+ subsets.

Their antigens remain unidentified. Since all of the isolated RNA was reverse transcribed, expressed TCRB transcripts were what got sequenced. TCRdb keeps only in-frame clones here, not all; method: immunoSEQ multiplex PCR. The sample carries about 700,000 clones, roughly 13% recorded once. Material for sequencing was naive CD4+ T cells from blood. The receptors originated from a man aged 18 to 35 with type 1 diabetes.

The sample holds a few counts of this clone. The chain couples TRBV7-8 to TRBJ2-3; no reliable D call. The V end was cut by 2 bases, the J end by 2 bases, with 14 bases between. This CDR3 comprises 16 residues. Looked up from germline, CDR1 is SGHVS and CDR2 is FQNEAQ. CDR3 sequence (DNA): TGTGCCAGCAGCTTAAGTTCGTCCTTCGTCACAGATACGCAGTATTTT. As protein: CASSLSSSFVTDTQYF.

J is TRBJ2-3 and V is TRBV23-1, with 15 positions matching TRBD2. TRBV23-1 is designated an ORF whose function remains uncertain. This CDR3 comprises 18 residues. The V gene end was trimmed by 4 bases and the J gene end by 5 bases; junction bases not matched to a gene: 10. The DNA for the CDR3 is TGCGCCAGCAGTCTGAGGACTAGCGGGGGGGTGATGGTAGATACGCAGTATTTT. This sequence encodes CASSLRTSGGVMVDTQYF.

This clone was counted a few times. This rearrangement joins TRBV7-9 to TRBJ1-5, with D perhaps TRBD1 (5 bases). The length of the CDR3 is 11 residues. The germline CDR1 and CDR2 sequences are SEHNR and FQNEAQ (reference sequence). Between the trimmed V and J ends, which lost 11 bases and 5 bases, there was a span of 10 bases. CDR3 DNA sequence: TGTGCCTACGGGACCGATCAGCCCCAGCATTTT. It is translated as CAYGTDQPQHF.